The 32 T cell receptor beta chains presented below share a single source sample, sequenced in a study of blood T cell repertoires in COVID-19. Profiled with immunoSEQ multiplex PCR; TCRdb holds only in-frame clones, not every one. The sample yields more than 95,000 clones, about 80% seen once. Sequenced: peripheral blood. The receptors stem from a man between 65 and 85 years old with active or convalescent COVID-19.

The gene calls are TRBV11-1 and TRBJ1-3, with a weak D call TRBD1 (5 bases). The CDR3 totals 14 residues. CDR1 is SGHAT, CDR2 FQDESV, per germline (reference sequence). Trimming took off 7 bases at V and 0 bases at J, with 10 bases between the two ends. CDR3 loop: CASTMTDSGNTIYF. The CDR3, as DNA: TGTGCCAGCACTATGACAGACTCTGGAAACACCATATATTTT. Full variable domain (rest looked up from reference TRBV11-1 and TRBJ1-3): EAEVAQSPRYKITEKSQAVAFWCDPISGHATLYWYRQILGQGPELLVQFQDESVVDDSQLPKDRFSAERLKGVDSTLKIQPAELGDSAMYLCASTMTDSGNTIYFGEGSWLTVV.

The rearrangement links TRBV6-6 to TRBJ2-2; 10 positions match TRBD1. The CDR3 consists of 16 residues. Germline CDR1 is MNHNY and CDR2 is SVGAGI (reference sequence). Trimming took 5 bases from V and 4 from J; bases not matched to a gene: 7. The CDR3 spells CASSTPGQGPTGELFF. For the CDR3, the DNA is TGTGCCAGCAGTACCCCGGGACAGGGGCCCACCGGGGAGCTGTTTTTT.

The CDR3 reads CASSYMGLPGNTIYF. The CDR3 DNA is TGTGCCAGCAGTTATATGGGGCTCCCTGGAAACACCATATATTTT. The V and J genes are TRBV6-5 and TRBJ1-3; the D gene is possibly TRBD1 (5 bases). The CDR3 runs 15 residues. The V gene lost 3 bases and the J gene lost 2 bases, with 11 bases spanning the gap. In germline, CDR1 is MNHEY, CDR2 SVGAGI.

V gene TRBV28 combines with J gene TRBJ2-2; D perhaps matches TRBD2 (6 bases). V was shortened by 3 bases and J by 6 bases, with 17 bases between the two germline ends. The germline V gene has CDR1 MDHEN and CDR2 SYDVKM. CDR3 length equals 16 residues. The CDR3 bases are TGTGCCAGCAGTTTTTGGGACCCGGGGGTGGCCGGGGAGCTGTTTTTT. Protein sequence: CASSFWDPGVAGELFF.

V gene TRBV20-1 combines with J gene TRBJ1-5; maybe TRBD1 (5 bases). Germline V gives CDR1 DFQATT, CDR2 SNEGSKA (reference sequence). Trimming shortened V by 3 bases and J by 4 bases, and 16 bases separated the two germline ends. CDR3 length equals 15 residues. CDR3 bases: TGCAGTGCTAGTTTCAGGGTTGGGATGAATCAGCCCCAGCATTTT. This sequence encodes CSASFRVGMNQPQHF.

The chain is built from TRBV5-1 and TRBJ2-7, with 8 nucleotides matching TRBD2. The CDR3 totals 16 residues. The V segment lost 4 bases and the J segment 4 bases; nucleotides outside the gene matches: 13. The germline CDR1 and CDR2 sequences are SGHRS and YFSETQ. The DNA of the CDR3 is TGCGCCAGCAGCCCCCGTGAATCCGGGGGGGGTTACGAGCAGTACTTC. Protein product: CASSPRESGGGYEQYF.

The chain employs TRBV19 and TRBJ1-4, with D possibly matching TRBD1 (5 bases). The CDR3 is 16 residues long. The germline V and J ends were trimmed by 5 bases and 4 bases, with 17 bases remaining between them. CDR1 is LNHDA, CDR2 SQIVND, per germline (reference sequence). The chain's CDR3 is CASSFGTVGGNEKLFF. DNA of the CDR3: TGTGCCAGTAGTTTCGGGACGGTGGGAGGTAATGAAAAACTGTTTTTT.

The chain joins TRBV7-9 to TRBJ2-5; D gene unclear. Germline-derived CDR1 and CDR2 are SEHNR and FQNEAQ (reference sequence). This CDR3 is 13 amino acids long. V lost 4 bases and J lost 5, with 11 bases in between. This CDR3 reads CASSSTSRETQYF. The CDR3 nucleotides read TGTGCCAGCAGCTCAACATCCAGGGAGACCCAGTACTTC.

The table lists this clone with a count of one. The CDR3, as DNA: TGTGCCAGCAGCTTAGTAACAGGGGGTATTGGCTACACCTTC. Protein sequence: CASSLVTGGIGYTF. This chain connects TRBV11-2 to TRBJ1-2; the match to TRBD1 covers 8 bases. The V segment lost 1 base and the J segment 7 bases; nucleotides outside the gene matches: 5. In germline, CDR1 is SGHAT, CDR2 FQNNGV. The CDR3 is 14 amino acids.

The chain employs TRBV3-1 (or the pseudogene TRBV3-2) and TRBJ1-6; possibly TRBD1 for D (5 bases). The V end was cut by 7 bases, the J end by 3 bases, with 13 bases between. This CDR3 contains 15 residues. Germline V gives CDR1 LGHDT, CDR2 YNNKEL (reference sequence). The CDR3 protein is CASNMQGLYNSPLHF. The CDR3 nucleotides read TGTGCCAGCAACATGCAGGGCCTCTATAATTCACCCCTCCACTTT.

The genes are TRBV11-3 and TRBJ2-7; 12 bases align to TRBD2. The CDR3 is made up of 18 amino acids. V lost 5 bases and J lost 7; bases outside the gene matches: 18. CDR1 and CDR2 (germline): SGHNT, YENEEA. This CDR3 reads CASSPRSLAGGPGREQYF. The CDR3 nucleotides read TGTGCCAGCAGCCCCCGTAGCCTAGCGGGAGGGCCAGGTAGGGAGCAGTACTTC.

This rearrangement joins TRBV18 to TRBJ1-1, with unresolved D. The germline V gene encodes CDR1 KGHSH and CDR2 LQKENI. The V and J ends lost 2 bases and 3 bases respectively, with 13 bases between them. The CDR3 is made up of 15 amino acids. CDR3 residues: CASSPALAGYTEAFF. The CDR3 nucleotides are TGTGCCAGCTCACCAGCCTTGGCAGGATACACTGAAGCTTTCTTT.

This clone has more than one count but fewer than ten. The chain carries TRBV2 and TRBJ2-5; 7 nucleotides agree with TRBD2. The CDR3 is made up of 14 amino acids. Trimming at V came to 10 bases and at J to 4 bases, leaving 12 bases not matched to a gene. Germline CDR1 reads SNHLY; CDR2 reads FYNNEI. CDR3 DNA sequence: TGTGCCACACGGGAGGTCCGGGGAGTAGAGACCCAGTACTTC. Its protein product is CATREVRGVETQYF.

J is TRBJ2-2 and V is TRBV6-5; D gene ambiguous. Germline CDR1 is MNHEY and CDR2 is SVGAGI. The CDR3 loop spans 13 amino acids. Trimming removed 5 bases from V and 1 base from J, with 5 bases in between. In nucleotides, the CDR3 is TGTGCCAGCAGTACAGTGAACACCGGGGAGCTGTTTTTT. This translates into CASSTVNTGELFF.

This rearrangement joins TRBV30 to TRBJ1-1; 7 nucleotides match TRBD1. The CDR3 is 14 amino acids. Looked up from germline, CDR1 is GTSNPN and CDR2 is SVGIG (reference sequence). Losses at the gene ends were 3 bases for V and 1 base for J; bases not matched to a gene: 5. CDR3 sequence (DNA): TGTGCCTGGAGATCAGGGGGACGGAACACTGAAGCTTTCTTT. Translation: CAWRSGGRNTEAFF.

The chain is built from TRBV7-8 and TRBJ1-1; 8 bases are a match to TRBD1. The CDR3 is 14 residues long. With 3 bases clipped from V and 4 bases from J, the junction kept 4 bases outside the gene matches. Germline loops: CDR1 SGHVS, CDR2 FQNEAQ. CDR3 DNA sequence: TGTGCCAGCAGCTTGCGGACAGGGACCACTGAAGCTTTCTTT. Translation gives CASSLRTGTTEAFF.

The rearrangement links TRBV4-1 to TRBJ2-7; 7 bases are a match to TRBD1. Germline CDR1 reads MGHRA; CDR2 reads YSYEKL. CDR3 size: 13 residues. V shed 3 bases, J shed 4 bases, and the junction held 3 bases outside the gene matches. The DNA for the CDR3 is TGCGCCAGCAGCCACGGACAGGCTTACGAGCAGTACTTC. It translates to CASSHGQAYEQYF.

This clone was recorded only once. The V and J genes are TRBV29-1 and TRBJ2-1, with D hard to call. Germline CDR1 is SQVTM and CDR2 is ANQGSEA. Trimming took off 7 bases at V and 5 bases at J, with 12 bases between the two ends. The CDR3 loop spans 12 amino acids. CDR3 nucleotides: TGCAGCGCCCGGCGGCGGCACAATGAGCAGTTCTTC. Protein product: CSARRRHNEQFF.

The chain uses TRBV10-2 and TRBJ2-2; perhaps TRBD1 as D (5 bases). The CDR3 loop spans 15 amino acids. Trimming stripped 2 bases from V and 6 bases from J, with 13 bases between. The V gene's germline CDR1 is WSHSY and CDR2 SAAADI. The CDR3 bases are TGCGCCAGCAGTGAGCCAGGGATGAGTCCCGGGGAGCTGTTTTTT. Amino acid sequence: CASSEPGMSPGELFF.

V usage is TRBV7-9 and J usage is TRBJ1-4; D is unclear. Germline CDR1 reads SEHNR; CDR2 reads FQNEAQ (reference sequence). This CDR3 region has 15 residues. Deletions cut 0 bases from V and 8 bases from J, with 13 bases between. CDR3 in amino acids: CASSLARGRGEKLFF. The CDR3 coding sequence is TGTGCCAGCAGCTTAGCCCGCGGGCGCGGGGAAAAACTGTTTTTT.

In its sample, this clone was seen a few times. V is TRBV19 and J is TRBJ1-3, with 9 positions matching TRBD1. Trimming took 7 bases from V and 0 from J; bases not matched to a gene: 10. The germline CDR1 and CDR2 sequences are LNHDA and SQIVND (reference sequence). The CDR3 totals 17 residues. This CDR3 reads CASTPWGQGNSGNTIYF. In DNA form, the CDR3 reads TGTGCCAGTACGCCATGGGGACAGGGAAACTCTGGAAACACCATATATTTT.

The chain recombines TRBV6-2 or TRBV6-3 with TRBJ2-5; possible D gene TRBD2, 6 bases. CDR1 and CDR2 (germline): MNHEY, SVGEGT. This CDR3 spans 14 amino acids. Trimming took 5 bases from V and 2 from J, leaving 12 bases between them. The CDR3 protein is CASSAGAGQETQYF. In nucleotides, the CDR3 is TGTGCCAGCAGTGCCGGGGCGGGACAAGAGACCCAGTACTTC.

The genes are TRBV7-6 and TRBJ1-1; the D gene is possibly TRBD1 (5 bases). CDR3 length equals 15 residues. Germline CDR1 is SGHVS and CDR2 is FNYEAQ. V lost 2 bases to trimming and J lost 4 bases, with 14 bases between them. CDR3 nucleotide sequence: TGTGCCAGCAGCTTATCCGGGCGGGGGTCCACTGAAGCTTTCTTT. This gives the protein CASSLSGRGSTEAFF.

This chain links TRBV12-5 with TRBJ2-1; the D is unclear. V was clipped by 1 base and J by 4 bases, with 8 bases between them. Germline CDR1 and CDR2: LGHNT and FRNRAP. This CDR3 comprises 14 residues. The CDR3 DNA sequence: TGTGCTAGTGGTTTGGGGCACGATTACAATGAGCAGTTCTTC. Translated, it gives CASGLGHDYNEQFF.

In this sample, this clone turned up once. V is TRBV5-5 and J is TRBJ1-1; D ambiguous. The length of the CDR3 is 16 residues. Germline V lookup: CDR1 SGHKS, CDR2 YYEKEE (reference sequence). Trimming shortened V by 0 bases and J by 4 bases, and 16 bases separated the two germline ends. CDR3 amino acids: CASSLVQALFRTEAFF. CDR3 DNA sequence: TGTGCCAGCAGCTTGGTTCAGGCATTGTTTCGCACTGAAGCTTTCTTT.

CDR3: CASSTGTENTEAFF. CDR3 nucleotides: TGTGCCAGCAGCACCGGGACAGAGAACACTGAAGCTTTCTTT. This chain links TRBV7-9 with TRBJ1-1, with 7 bases aligning to TRBD1. This CDR3 has 14 residues. Germline-derived CDR1 and CDR2 are SEHNR and FQNEAQ (reference sequence). The ends lost 5 bases at V and 1 base at J; junction bases unmatched: 4.

The gene calls are TRBV27 and TRBJ2-2; 8 nucleotides line up with TRBD1. The CDR3 consists of 17 residues. The germline V gene has CDR1 MNHEY and CDR2 SMNVEV (reference sequence). J gave up 8 bases and V 1 base, and 12 bases lay outside the gene matches. In DNA form, the CDR3 reads TGTGCCAGCAGTTTATTGCCCGGGACAGGTGGTGGAGGGGAGCTGTTTTTT. Translation gives CASSLLPGTGGGGELFF.

V and J are TRBV12-3 or TRBV12-4 and TRBJ2-1; tentative D call: TRBD2 (6 bases). V was clipped by 1 base and J by 16 bases, with 17 bases between them. The CDR3 runs 13 residues. Here the CDR3 DNA reads TGTGCCAGCAGTTTAGGAGTTGTTAAGGAGGGTTTCTTC. The encoded protein is CASSLGVVKEGFF.

This clone was observed a few times. The chain combines TRBV4-1 with TRBJ1-6; TRBD1 agrees at 8 bases. Germline V gives CDR1 MGHRA, CDR2 YSYEKL. CDR3 size: 15 residues. The V and J ends lost 1 base and 6 bases, in that order; junction bases with no gene match: 2. The CDR3 reads CASSQAGTGNSPLHF. The CDR3 bases are TGCGCCAGCAGCCAAGCCGGGACAGGTAATTCACCCCTCCACTTT.

The V call is TRBV11-2, the J call TRBJ1-5; D remains unclear. The V end lost 3 bases, the J end lost 4 bases, and 16 bases lay between the germline ends. This CDR3 has 16 residues. Germline-derived CDR1 and CDR2 are SGHAT and FQNNGV. CDR3 sequence: CASSLVTGFSNQPQHF. The CDR3 coding sequence is TGTGCCAGCAGCTTGGTAACGGGTTTTTCTAATCAGCCCCAGCATTTT.

The chain recombines TRBV3-1 (or the pseudogene TRBV3-2) with TRBJ1-1; TRBD1 matches at 9 bases. Germline V CDR1 and CDR2: LGHDT, YNNKEL (reference sequence). The CDR3 covers 14 residues. V dropped 7 bases and J dropped 5; count of bases not matched to a gene: 8. The CDR3 region has the DNA TGTGCCAGCAACCGCGGGACAGGGTGGACTGAAGCTTTCTTT. It codes for CASNRGTGWTEAFF.

The chain is built from TRBV5-1 and TRBJ2-1; TRBD2 matches 12 bases. The germline V gene encodes CDR1 SGHRS and CDR2 YFSETQ. CDR3 length: 19 residues. Trimming cost V 0 bases and J 0 bases; bases outside gene matches: 7. The CDR3 spells CASSLAPLTSGSSYNEQFF. The CDR3 DNA is TGCGCCAGCAGCTTGGCCCCATTGACTAGCGGGAGCTCCTACAATGAGCAGTTCTTC.